The present entry profiles one T cell receptor beta chain with its context. Its antigen remains unidentified. This entry comes from a study of CD8 T cells in Susac syndrome. Looking at the study overall: Patients with Susac syndrome were therapy-naive, on corticosteroids, or on intravenous immunoglobulin alone at the time that blood was drawn.

Whole-study findings and limits: Where Susac syndrome CD4+ T cell repertoires were concerned, no clonal expansion was evident.

Trimming shortened V by 10 bases and J by 0 bases, and 13 bases separated the two germline ends. Germline CDR1 and CDR2: MNHEY and SVGAGI. The CDR3 loop spans 13 amino acids. Reverse transcription used 0.5 to 1 ug RNA and random hexamers. From the immunoSEQ multiplex PCR reads, TCRdb called clonotypes with MiXCR, one entry per CDR3 protein. The sample has 240,000 or so distinct CDR3 sequences, 90% to 97% seen once. The sample consisted of CD4+ T cells from PBMCs. The receptor comes from a human donor with Susac syndrome. The chain carries TRBV6-5 and TRBJ2-7; D may be TRBD2 (5 bases). The CDR3 bases are TGTGCCACTAAACGGGGAATCTCCTACGAGCAGTACTTC. Its protein product is CATKRGISYEQYF.